Ten or more counts support the clone carrying this TCR beta chain. What it binds is not known. The data originate from a study of CD8 T cells in ankylosing spondylitis. Overall study findings and caveats: CD8+ disease-linked clones were present at relatively low frequencies in blood.

The TCR beta libraries were generated through quantitative 5'-RACE incorporating molecular barcodes. MiXCR, applied by TCRdb to the 5' RACE reads, yields one record per CDR3 protein. Among 200,000 to 300,000 distinct CDR3 sequences listed, around 10% were seen once. Trimming removed 4 bases from V and 2 bases from J, with 9 bases in between. Per germline, CDR1 PRHDT and CDR2 FYEKMQ (reference sequence). This CDR3 is built from 14 residues. The sample comprised blood, either unsorted or a sorted T cell fraction (not recorded which). This chain connects TRBV13 to TRBJ2-1; no definite D call. The receptor was isolated from a male donor with ankylosing spondylitis or in good health (not recorded which). Here the CDR3 reads CASSSTWPYNEQFF. As DNA, the CDR3 is TGTGCCAGCAGCTCTACTTGGCCCTACAATGAGCAGTTCTTC.